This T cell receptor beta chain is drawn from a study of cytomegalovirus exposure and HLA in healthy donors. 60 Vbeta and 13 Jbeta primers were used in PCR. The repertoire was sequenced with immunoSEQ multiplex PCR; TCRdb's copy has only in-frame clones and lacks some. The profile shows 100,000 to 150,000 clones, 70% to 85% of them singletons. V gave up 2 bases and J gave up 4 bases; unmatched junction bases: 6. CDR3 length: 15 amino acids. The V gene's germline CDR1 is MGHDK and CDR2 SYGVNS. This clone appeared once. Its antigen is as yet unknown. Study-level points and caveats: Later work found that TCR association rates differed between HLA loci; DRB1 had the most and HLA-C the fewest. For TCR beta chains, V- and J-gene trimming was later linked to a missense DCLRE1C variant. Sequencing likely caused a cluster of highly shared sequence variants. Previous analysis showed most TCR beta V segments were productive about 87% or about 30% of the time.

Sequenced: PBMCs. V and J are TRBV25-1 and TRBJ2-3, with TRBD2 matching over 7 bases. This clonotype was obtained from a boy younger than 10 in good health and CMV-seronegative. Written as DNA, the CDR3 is TGTGCCAGCAGTGAACTAGGACTAGACTCAGATACGCAGTATTTT. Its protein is CASSELGLDSDTQYF.